Listed below are T cell receptor beta chains from one sample, sequenced in a study of T cells after yellow fever vaccination. TCRdb re-derived calls from the 5' RACE reads in MiXCR, one entry per CDR3 protein. The data contain fewer than 450,000 distinct CDR3 sequences, around a tenth of them singletons. The sample in question was PBMCs, obtained on the day of the first yellow fever vaccination. These receptor sequences come from a man between 18 and 29 years old who received the YFV17D yellow fever vaccine. Each CDR3 is given with its conserved first and last residue. The D gene is left open where the match is weak. A clone size is listed for some rows: how often the clone was seen (once, few, many), or a class if it is expanded.

j_call: TRBJ1-1; d_call: TRBD1; v_call: TRBV24-1; clone_size: NA; cdr3_aa: CATSDPGQRTEAFF; cdr3_nt: TGTGCCACCAGTGACCCGGGACAGCGAACTGAAGCTTTCTTT
j_call: TRBJ2-7; d_call: NA; v_call: TRBV3-1; clone_size: few; cdr3_aa: CASSQNAPVFSFSYEQYF; cdr3_nt: TGTGCCAGCAGCCAGAATGCCCCTGTCTTTTCTTTCTCCTACGAGCAGTACTTC
j_call: TRBJ1-1; d_call: NA; v_call: TRBV5-1; clone_size: few; cdr3_aa: CASSLATGSGEAFF; cdr3_nt: TGCGCCAGCAGCTTGGCCACAGGGTCGGGGGAGGCTTTCTTT
j_call: TRBJ2-3; d_call: NA; v_call: TRBV28; clone_size: few; cdr3_aa: CASRFQNGATQYF; cdr3_nt: TGTGCCAGCAGATTCCAGAACGGAGCTACGCAGTATTTT
j_call: TRBJ2-6; d_call: TRBD1; v_call: TRBV7-2; clone_size: NA; cdr3_aa: CASSSQGAPGANVLTF; cdr3_nt: TGTGCCAGCAGCTCACAGGGGGCGCCTGGGGCCAACGTCCTGACTTTC
j_call: TRBJ2-3; d_call: NA; v_call: TRBV5-1; clone_size: NA; cdr3_aa: CASSFGQGYTDTQYF; cdr3_nt: TGCGCCAGCAGCTTCGGCCAGGGCTACACAGATACGCAGTATTTT
j_call: TRBJ2-1; d_call: TRBD1; v_call: TRBV7-6; clone_size: few; cdr3_aa: CASSSGGTGFFNEQFF; cdr3_nt: TGTGCCAGCAGCTCGGGCGGGACAGGGTTCTTCAATGAGCAGTTCTTC
j_call: TRBJ2-3; d_call: TRBD2; v_call: TRBV5-6; clone_size: few; cdr3_aa: CASATRTSAPDTQYF; cdr3_nt: TGTGCCAGCGCTACCAGGACTAGCGCCCCAGATACGCAGTATTTT
j_call: TRBJ1-1; d_call: TRBD1; v_call: TRBV6-5; clone_size: NA; cdr3_aa: CASSLGTGAAEAFF; cdr3_nt: TGTGCCAGCAGTTTGGGGACAGGAGCGGCTGAAGCTTTCTTT
j_call: TRBJ2-5; d_call: NA; v_call: TRBV7-9; clone_size: once; cdr3_aa: CASRLGAETQYF; cdr3_nt: TGTGCCAGCAGACTAGGGGCGGAGACCCAGTACTTC
j_call: TRBJ2-2; d_call: NA; v_call: TRBV7-9; clone_size: NA; cdr3_aa: CASSLAGRDGELFF; cdr3_nt: TGTGCCAGCAGCTTAGCTGGTCGGGACGGGGAGCTGTTTTTT
j_call: TRBJ2-1; d_call: TRBD1; v_call: TRBV20-1; clone_size: few; cdr3_aa: CSTLLPRQGERNEQFF; cdr3_nt: TGCAGCACCTTGCTGCCCCGACAGGGGGAAAGGAATGAGCAGTTCTTC
j_call: TRBJ2-3; d_call: TRBD2; v_call: TRBV20-1; clone_size: few; cdr3_aa: CSAAGLAGTDTQYF; cdr3_nt: TGCAGTGCCGCGGGACTAGCGGGGACGGATACGCAGTATTTT
j_call: TRBJ2-2; d_call: NA; v_call: TRBV5-8; clone_size: few; cdr3_aa: CASSLNYNTGELFF; cdr3_nt: TGTGCCAGCAGCTTAAACTATAACACCGGGGAGCTGTTTTTT
j_call: TRBJ2-1; d_call: NA; v_call: TRBV12-3/TRBV12-4; clone_size: few; cdr3_aa: CASSLEFVVGISSYNEQFF; cdr3_nt: TGTGCCAGCAGTTTAGAATTCGTGGTTGGTATAAGCTCCTACAATGAGCAGTTCTTC
j_call: TRBJ1-1; d_call: NA; v_call: TRBV6-1; clone_size: few; cdr3_aa: CASSDMWGGRRNTEAFF; cdr3_nt: TGTGCCAGCAGTGATATGTGGGGGGGACGGCGGAACACTGAAGCTTTCTTT